This entry features one T cell receptor beta chain sequence. The germline V and J ends were trimmed by 1 base and 4 bases, with 7 bases remaining between them. This CDR3 has 13 amino acids. Germline V gene lookup returns CDR1 LGHDT and CDR2 YNNKEL (reference sequence). Original processing methods: Using reference gene primer amplification, nucleated cell counts were estimated. The protocol was immunoSEQ multiplex PCR, while the TCRdb copy is restricted to in-frame clones and leaves out a portion. D and trimming come from the DNA, and the V and J calls and clone size come from that table. This table holds 39,000 or so clones, around four fifths found once. The data are from a study of blood T cell repertoires in COVID-19. Study context: The samples span acute and convalescent COVID-19 from the United States, Italy and Spain. PBMCs, B-cell-depleted T cells, or T cells provided the cDNA or gDNA that made up the material.

This sequence joins TRBV3-1 (or the pseudogene TRBV3-2) and TRBJ1-2, with D unresolved. The clonotype originates from a woman older than 75 with active or convalescent COVID-19. The material sequenced was peripheral blood. The CDR3 nucleotides are TGTGCCAGCAGCCAAGGGGCAGGCTATGGCTACACCTTC. The encoded protein is CASSQGAGYGYTF.